This TCR beta chain was identified in a study of blood T cell repertoires in COVID-19. For the study at large: Some COVID-19 samples were acute and others convalescent; all came from the United States, Italy and Spain. PBMCs, B-cell-depleted T cells, or T cells were the source of the cDNA or gDNA that made up the material.

Generated by immunoSEQ multiplex PCR, the TCRdb table keeps only in-frame clones and is missing some. The sample holds 430,000 or so clones, 88% seen once. This clone has more than one count but fewer than ten. Participants' reported clinical history set cohort assignment. CDR1 is SGHNT and CDR2 is YENEEA in the germline V gene. CDR3 length: 12 amino acids. V lost 8 bases to trimming and J lost 6 bases, with 10 bases between them. The sequence derives from a woman in her forties who had recovered from COVID-19. The V and J genes are TRBV11-3 and TRBJ2-2; D gene unclear. Material for sequencing was PBMCs or T cells enriched from blood (not recorded which). The CDR3 DNA is TGTGCCAGCGGAAACAGAGCCGGGGAGCTGTTTTTT. Encoded protein: CASGNRAGELFF. The full variable domain, its missing parts supplied by reference TRBV11-3 and TRBJ2-2, is EAGVVQSPRYKIIEKKQPVAFWCNPISGHNTLYWYLQNLGQGPELLIRYENEEAVDDSQLPKDRFSAERLKGVDSTLKIQPAELGDSAVYLCASGNRAGELFFGEGSRLTVL.